This TCR beta chain was identified in a study of identical twins (dated by TCRdb to between 2015 and 2016). In the study overall: TCR alpha and beta repertoires from monozygotic twins, unrelated adults of various ages and cord blood were deep-sequenced to test whether fetal clonotypes persist. To rule out contamination, replicate twin experiments were performed at different times with different library preparation protocols. Paper-wide results and their limitations: Invariant T cells such as MAIT and iNKT could partly confound zero-insertion analyses, though diverse VJ usage argued against this for most clonotypes. Out-of-frame TCR alpha sharing in monozygotic twins was systematically underestimated by recombination models, whereas sharing between unrelated individuals was in agreement with the recombination models. The excess sharing between twins in beta out-of-frame sequences was weaker because fewer shared sequences reduced the signal-to-noise ratio. Abundant cord blood beta clonotypes carried fewer insertions; young adult naive repertoires showed a weaker similar trend, while memory repertoires showed none. Because the same donors could not be followed over many years, conclusions were based on cross-sectional statistical analysis. Compared with coincidental sharing between unrelated individuals, out-of-frame TCR alpha sequences shared between twins showed an excess of sequences with low generation probability.

In regard to this clonotype: Its antigen is not yet known. It has no much larger one-base neighbor in the sample; base qualities were not kept.

After removal of 2 bases from V and 2 bases from J, the junction retains 8 bases not matched to a gene. Via the germline V gene, CDR1 is MNHEY and CDR2 SVGAGI. From cysteine to phenylalanine, the CDR3 is 17 amino acids long. CDR3 DNA is the only sequence kept; it has 51 bases, read in frame from the first base. Every donor was a healthy Caucasian. The twin cohort comprised three pairs of female monozygotic twins, all aged roughly 18 to 29 years. Positive isolation kits from Invitrogen were used to isolate CD4+ and CD8+ T cell populations. Libraries came from 5' RACE. The sequencer was an Illumina HiSeq 2000. Template switching added a universal primer binding site, and the final cDNA carried a unique molecular identifier that allowed TCR cDNA molecules to be counted accurately. First-strand cDNA for TCR alpha and beta chains was synthesized from specific primers in the conserved constant-segment region. To control for contamination, each cDNA library was double barcoded with a SMART-Mk sample barcode plus Illumina barcodes. TruSeq adapter sequences along with Illumina sample barcodes were introduced in two successive PCR steps. Sequencing of the TCR alpha and beta cDNA libraries was done on the Illumina HiSeq platform using custom primers. The study's processing was this. MiGEC processed the raw reads to extract unique molecular identifiers, while MiXCR was used to determine the CDR3 positions. Recombination models were inferred per individual with the repgenHMM and IGoR tools using an EM algorithm. Shared clonotype analysis was performed with the tcR package in R, normalizing sharing by the product of cloneset sizes. Out-of-frame nonproductive sequences were analyzed to study raw recombination free of thymic and clonal selection effects. The raw public reads went through TCRdb reprocessing: fastp at Q25, MiXCR clone calling, in-frame beta chains kept. Rows merge per CDR3 protein into single entries with the most common DNA and genes. TCRdb's processing, not the authors' own work, is the source of the V and J calls. This sample holds about 470,000 distinct CDR3 sequences; roughly 24% were observed only once. The top ten constitute 2.9% of the sample.

The sample was also reused in another study, on T cells expressing NK-cell markers. The second source states: In sorted CD3+CD56+NKG2C+, CD3+CD56+NKG2C- and CD3+CD56-NKG2C+ T-cell subsets from several donors, TCR beta-chain repertoires were profiled. Among the eight sequenced donors, seven were HCMV-seropositive and one was HCMV-seronegative. To restrict sorting to alphabetaTCR-expressing T cells, an anti-gammadeltaTCR antibody was added in several experiments. For six donors, the dominant CD3+CD56+NKG2C+ clonotypes were among the top 10 CD8+ clonotypes and accounted for about 1.0-7.5% of CD8+ T cells. Those dominant clonotypes were again the most abundant among CD3+CD56-NKG2C+ cells in a handful of donors, at about 28.3-60.1%. It remained unclear whether the expanded NKG2C-expressing T cell clones were specific for HCMV antigens. The study sequenced eight donors, all healthy volunteers chosen at random: three men and five women. HCMV serostatus was determined by detecting HCMV-specific IgG in serum with a commercial ELISA kit. MIGEC was used to demultiplex reads and group reads by UMI, and MiTCR was used to assemble and quantify clonotypes. To exclude erroneous sequences, any TCR cDNA sequence not supported by at least two reads was discarded. The tcR package was used for downstream repertoire analysis, and clonotypes were matched between fractions using CDR3 nucleotide sequence together with V segment. VDJmatch was used to annotate antigen specificity against VDJdb, with one amino acid substitution in CDR3 permitted.

The specimen was CD4+ T cells sorted from blood. This clonotype was obtained from a woman aged 18 to 35 in good health. The V gene is TRBV6-5 and the J gene is TRBJ1-2; TRBD1 agrees with 10 junctional bases. For the CDR3, the sequence is CASSYRGQGKENYGYTF. The nucleotide sequence reads TGTGCCAGCAGTTACCGGGGACAGGGGAAGGAAAACTATGGCTACACCTTC.